This TCR beta chain emerged from a study of cytomegalovirus exposure and HLA in healthy donors. The PCR made use of 60 Vbeta and 13 Jbeta primers. This table comes from immunoSEQ multiplex PCR, and its TCRdb copy is limited to in-frame clones, with some not included. The sample includes over 100,000 clones, around 84% seen only once; the top ten take roughly 3.5%. Germline loops: CDR1 LNHDA, CDR2 SQIVND (reference sequence). Unmatched junction bases numbered 2, after V lost 5 bases and J lost 0 bases. CDR3 length: 14 amino acids. This clonotype originated in a woman aged 25 to 45 in good health and CMV-seropositive. V usage is TRBV19 and J usage is TRBJ2-3; 7 positions match TRBD2. Sequencing input: PBMCs. The CDR3 spells CASSGGGSTDTQYF. CDR3 in DNA: TGTGCCAGTAGTGGGGGGGGTAGCACAGATACGCAGTATTTT.